Listed here are 18 T cell receptor beta chains from one sample, sequenced in a study of Ad26.COV2.S vaccination and SARS-CoV-2 variants. Profiled with immunoSEQ multiplex PCR; TCRdb holds only in-frame clones, not every one. The table has over 110,000 clones, roughly 85% seen once. The sample here was peripheral blood, taken after recovery from COVID-19. These receptors were collected from a human donor who had recovered from COVID-19.

The chain couples TRBV15 to TRBJ2-1, with 7 bases fitting TRBD1. The ends lost 4 bases at V and 4 bases at J; junction bases unmatched: 4. CDR1 and CDR2 (germline): LNHNV, YYDKDF (reference sequence). This CDR3 has 14 amino acids. CDR3 amino acids: CATSKGQDYNEQFF. The CDR3 DNA reads as TGTGCCACCAGCAAAGGACAGGATTACAATGAGCAGTTCTTC.

The chain links TRBV4-3 to TRBJ2-1; D is unresolved. CDR1 is LGHNA, CDR2 YSLEER, per germline. CDR3 length equals 16 residues. The V gene lost 0 bases and the J gene lost 4 bases, with 13 bases spanning the gap. The DNA for the CDR3 is TGCGCCAGCAGCCAAGATTTTGAGACGAGATACAATGAGCAGTTCTTC. Translated, it gives CASSQDFETRYNEQFF.

V and J are TRBV27 and TRBJ2-1; D is unresolved. Germline-derived CDR1 and CDR2 are MNHEY and SMNVEV (reference sequence). This CDR3 is built from 11 residues. Trimming took 7 bases from V and 2 from J, leaving 3 bases between them. CDR3 nucleotide sequence: TGTGCCAGCACCGCCTACAATGAGCAGTTCTTC. Protein: CASTAYNEQFF.

The CDR3 region has the DNA TGTGCCAGTAGTATTCTTTCGGCCTCAAGGGCTTTCTTT. Translating it yields CASSILSASRAFF. The genes are TRBV19 and TRBJ1-1; D is undetermined. Trimming shortened V by 3 bases and J by 11 bases, and 16 bases separated the two germline ends. Per germline, CDR1 LNHDA and CDR2 SQIVND (reference sequence). This CDR3 is built from 13 residues. Full variable domain (outside the CDR3, taken from reference TRBV19 and TRBJ1-1): DGGITQSPKYLFRKEGQNVTLSCEQNLNHDAMYWYRQDPGQGLRLIYYSQIVNDFQKGDIAEGYSVSREKKESFPLTVTSAQKNPTAFYLCASSILSASRAFFGQGTRLTVV.

This rearrangement joins TRBV5-6 to TRBJ1-3; the D gene is possibly TRBD1 (6 bases). The CDR3 contains 14 residues. Trimming cost V 2 bases and J 6 bases, with 12 bases left between them. Germline V gives CDR1 SGHDT, CDR2 YYEEEE. The chain's CDR3 is CASSFTGTINTIYF. The DNA for the CDR3 is TGTGCCAGCAGCTTTACCGGGACAATAAACACCATATATTTT.

This clone was picked up one time. This chain joins TRBV27 and TRBJ1-1, with D maybe TRBD1 (5 bases). Trimming left V 10 bases short and J 5 bases short, with 17 bases between. Germline CDR1 MNHEY, CDR2 SMNVEV (reference sequence). This CDR3 is 13 amino acids long. CDR3: CATRVPKGTEAFF. The CDR3 nucleotides read TGTGCCACCAGGGTGCCAAAAGGGACTGAAGCTTTCTTT.

This clone has just a few counts. The chain has TRBV27 and TRBJ1-5; TRBD1 matches at 7 bases. CDR1 MNHEY and CDR2 SMNVEV come from the germline V gene (reference sequence). The CDR3 has 17 amino acids. V lost 0 bases and J lost 8; bases outside the gene matches: 13. Written as DNA, the CDR3 is TGTGCCAGCAGTTTATCAATCGGGACAGCCTCCTTTGAGCCCCAGCATTTT. Its protein product is CASSLSIGTASFEPQHF.

This sequence joins TRBV10-3 and TRBJ2-7; the match to TRBD2 covers 7 bases. V lost 0 bases to trimming and J lost 2 bases; unmatched junction nucleotides: 7. The CDR3 sequence is 16 residues long. Germline V gene lookup returns CDR1 ENHRY and CDR2 SYGVKD. The CDR3 loop reads CAISESLAALTYEQYF. CDR3 coding DNA: TGTGCCATCAGTGAGTCTCTAGCGGCCTTGACCTACGAGCAGTACTTC.

This chain uses TRBV15 with TRBJ2-3, with 14 bases that match TRBD2. CDR3 length: 18 residues. Germline values: CDR1 LNHNV, CDR2 YYDKDF (reference sequence). Unmatched junction bases numbered 5, after V lost 3 bases and J lost 0 bases. The CDR3 region has the DNA TGTGCCACCAGCAGGGGGACTAGCGGGGGATCTAGCACAGATACGCAGTATTTT. Residues: CATSRGTSGGSSTDTQYF.

The CDR3 loop is CASSSGQPSNQPQHF. CDR3 in DNA: TGTGCCAGCTCATCGGGACAGCCTAGCAATCAGCCCCAGCATTTT. The V and J genes are TRBV18 and TRBJ1-5; the match to TRBD1 covers 7 bases. The germline V gene has CDR1 KGHSH and CDR2 LQKENI. The CDR3 runs 15 residues. V lost 5 bases, J lost 0 bases, and 4 bases stayed unmatched.

The gene calls are TRBV5-1 and TRBJ2-5; the D gene is possibly TRBD2 (7 bases). The germline V gene encodes CDR1 SGHRS and CDR2 YFSETQ. This CDR3 is built from 12 residues. V lost 6 bases to trimming and J lost 5 bases, with 11 bases between them. The CDR3 sequence: CASNREGETQYF. Here the CDR3 DNA reads TGCGCCAGCAACAGGGAGGGGGAGACCCAGTACTTC.

CDR3 protein: CSAGPLGDNEQFF. The DNA for the CDR3 is TGCAGCGCCGGACCCTTGGGCGATAATGAGCAGTTCTTC. This chain connects TRBV29-1 to TRBJ2-1; the D is unclear. Germline CDR1 reads SQVTM; CDR2 reads ANQGSEA. The CDR3 totals 13 residues. Trimming removed 7 bases from V and 7 bases from J, with 17 bases in between.

The chain combines TRBV29-1 with TRBJ2-1, with 7 bases matching TRBD1. V lost 6 bases and J lost 0; bases outside the gene matches: 17. Germline CDR1 SQVTM, CDR2 ANQGSEA. This CDR3 spans 18 amino acids. The CDR3 is CSVGTGTVFGISYNEQFF. CDR3 in DNA: TGCAGCGTCGGAACCGGGACAGTTTTCGGAATCTCCTACAATGAGCAGTTCTTC.

CDR3 nucleotides: TGTGCCAGCAGCTGGGAAGGGGGTAAAGATACGCAGTATTTT. Amino acid sequence: CASSWEGGKDTQYF. The chain couples TRBV11-2 to TRBJ2-3; D is possibly TRBD1 (6 bases). The CDR3 length is 14 residues. V lost 4 bases and J lost 5, with 13 bases in between. Looked up from germline, CDR1 is SGHAT and CDR2 is FQNNGV.

V usage is TRBV11-3 and J usage is TRBJ2-3; D not certain. V was pared by 2 bases and J by 4 bases, with 7 bases between. CDR3 length: 13 amino acids. CDR1 SGHNT and CDR2 YENEEA come from the germline V gene. The CDR3: CASSLSLPDTQYF. The CDR3 DNA sequence: TGTGCCAGCAGCTTAAGTCTTCCAGATACGCAGTATTTT.

J is TRBJ1-5 and V is TRBV24-1; D remains unclear. Germline V CDR1 and CDR2: KGHDR, SFDVKD. V lost 5 bases to trimming and J lost 4 bases, with 8 bases between them. This CDR3 comprises 13 residues. CDR3 nucleotides: TGTGCCACCAGTGGGAACGGGAATCAGCCCCAGCATTTT. It yields the protein CATSGNGNQPQHF.

This clone occurred a few times. The J gene is TRBJ1-2, the V gene TRBV5-1; TRBD1 might be the D (6 bases). The CDR3 runs 13 residues. Germline lookup yields CDR1 SGHRS and CDR2 YFSETQ. Trimming left V 4 bases short and J 4 bases short, with 11 bases between. In nucleotides, the CDR3 is TGCGCCAGCAGCGAGACAGGTGCCTATGGCTACACCTTC. Translation gives CASSETGAYGYTF.

The chain couples TRBV28 to TRBJ2-3; D perhaps matches TRBD2 (7 bases). CDR3 size: 13 residues. Trimming removed 8 bases at V and 8 bases at J, with 17 bases between. Germline V gene data show CDR1 as MDHEN and CDR2 as SYDVKM. The chain's CDR3 is CASGGAPSGTQYF. As DNA, the CDR3 is TGTGCCAGCGGGGGGGCGCCGTCTGGTACGCAGTATTTT.